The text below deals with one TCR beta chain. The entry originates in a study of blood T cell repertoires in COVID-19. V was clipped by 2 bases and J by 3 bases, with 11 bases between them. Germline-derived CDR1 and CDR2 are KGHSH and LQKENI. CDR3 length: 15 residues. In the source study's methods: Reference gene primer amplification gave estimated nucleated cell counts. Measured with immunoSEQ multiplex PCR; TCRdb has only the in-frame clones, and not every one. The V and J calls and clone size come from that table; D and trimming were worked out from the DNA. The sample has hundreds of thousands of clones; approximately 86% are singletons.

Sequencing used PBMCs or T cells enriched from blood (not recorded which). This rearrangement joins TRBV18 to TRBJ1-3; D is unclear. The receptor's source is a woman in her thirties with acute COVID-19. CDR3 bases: TGTGCCAGCTCACCAGTGAGGCGGAATGGAAACACCATATATTTT. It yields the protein CASSPVRRNGNTIYF.